A single sample gave rise to the 15 T cell receptor beta chains below, sequenced in a study of blood T cell repertoires in COVID-19. Assay: immunoSEQ multiplex PCR; the TCRdb copy retains only in-frame clones and omits some. The data show over 50,000 clones, around 80% seen once. The sample taken for sequencing was peripheral blood. These receptors all stem from a man at least 80 years old with acute or convalescent COVID-19.

The J gene is TRBJ2-3, the V gene TRBV7-2, with TRBD2 matching over 11 bases. Germline CDR1 reads SGHTA; CDR2 reads FQGNSA. V gave up 5 bases and J gave up 4 bases; unmatched junction bases: 11. The CDR3 consists of 17 residues. The CDR3 sequence is CASSGSSGRAGADTQYF. The CDR3 nucleotides read TGTGCCAGCAGCGGGAGTAGCGGGAGGGCCGGGGCAGATACGCAGTATTTT.

This clone was counted once. This rearrangement joins TRBV14 to TRBJ2-3; TRBD1 is a possible D gene (5 bases). Germline V gene lookup returns CDR1 SGHDN and CDR2 FVKESK. The CDR3 has 14 residues. Trimming stripped 1 base from V and 7 bases from J, with 12 bases between. This CDR3 is CASSQASGAHTQYF. CDR3 DNA sequence: TGTGCCAGCAGCCAAGCCAGTGGGGCCCATACGCAGTATTTT.

The chain has TRBV28 and TRBJ2-7; 7 bases are a match to TRBD2. J lost 0 bases, V lost 10 bases, and 3 bases had no gene match. CDR1 is MDHEN and CDR2 is SYDVKM in the germline V gene. The CDR3 has 12 amino acids. The CDR3 sequence is CAIRTSSYEQYF. CDR3 nucleotide sequence: TGTGCCATAAGGACTAGCTCCTACGAGCAGTACTTC. Full variable domain (outside the CDR3, taken from reference TRBV28 and TRBJ2-7): DVKVTQSSRYLVKRTGEKVFLECVQDMDHENMFWYRQDPGLGLRLIYFSYDVKMKEKGDIPEGYSVSREKKERFSLILESASTNQTSMYLCAIRTSSYEQYFGPGTRLTVT.

A few counts support this clone. This chain connects TRBV7-6 to TRBJ2-1; TRBD2 aligns across 9 bases. V shed 2 bases and J 10 bases; nucleotides not matched to a gene: 6. This CDR3 region has 14 residues. CDR1 SGHVS and CDR2 FNYEAQ come from the germline V gene. The CDR3 DNA is TGTGCCAGCAGCTTAATAGCGGGAGCCCACGAGCAGTTCTTC. The encoded protein is CASSLIAGAHEQFF.

In DNA form, the CDR3 reads TGTGCCAGCTCACTCACGGACAGCTTTTATAATTCACCCCTCCACTTT. It translates to CASSLTDSFYNSPLHF. This rearrangement joins TRBV18 to TRBJ1-6; D may be TRBD1 (6 bases). The germline V and J ends were trimmed by 4 bases and 4 bases, with 14 bases remaining between them. Germline loops: CDR1 KGHSH, CDR2 LQKENI. This CDR3 is built from 16 residues.

This sequence joins TRBV29-1 and TRBJ2-5; D may be TRBD2 (5 bases). V gave up 5 bases and J gave up 4 bases, with 11 bases separating them. The CDR3 covers 12 residues. Germline CDR1 reads SQVTM; CDR2 reads ANQGSEA. The CDR3: CSVLPGRETQYF. DNA for the CDR3: TGCAGCGTTCTACCGGGGAGAGAGACCCAGTACTTC.

The chain joins TRBV9 to TRBJ2-3; TRBD2 aligns across 12 bases. This CDR3 spans 15 amino acids. CDR1 and CDR2 from the germline V gene are SGDLS and YYNGEE. J was trimmed by 7 bases and V by 4 bases; bases with no gene match: 7. This CDR3 is CASSPLAGGPYTQYF. In nucleotides, the CDR3 is TGTGCCAGCAGCCCTCTAGCGGGGGGGCCTTATACGCAGTATTTT.

Judged by abundance, this clone is medium-sized. The chain uses TRBV7-3 and TRBJ2-2; TRBD1 matches at 11 bases. This CDR3 spans 19 amino acids. With V trimmed by 5 bases and J by 1 base, 12 bases remained unmatched. In germline, CDR1 is SGHTA, CDR2 FQGTGA. The CDR3 protein is CASSQRTGGNTMNTGELFF. CDR3 DNA: TGTGCCAGCAGCCAGAGGACAGGGGGCAACACCATGAACACCGGGGAGCTGTTTTTT. Full variable domain (remainder filled in from reference TRBV7-3 and TRBJ2-2): GAGVSQTPSNKVTEKGKYVELRCDPISGHTALYWYRQSLGQGPEFLIYFQGTGAADDSGLPNDRFFAVRPEGSVSTLKIQRTERGDSAVYLCASSQRTGGNTMNTGELFFGEGSRLTVL.

The gene calls are TRBV10-3 and TRBJ2-7, with TRBD1 matching over 8 bases. V shed 0 bases, J shed 5 bases, and the junction held 0 bases outside the gene matches. The CDR3 is made up of 13 amino acids. Germline CDR1 and CDR2: ENHRY and SYGVKD. The CDR3, as DNA: TGTGCCATCAGTGAGTCACAGGGGGACGAGCAGTACTTC. It yields the protein CAISESQGDEQYF.

V is TRBV3-1 (or the pseudogene TRBV3-2) and J is TRBJ1-4, with D perhaps matching TRBD1 (5 bases). This CDR3 has 15 residues. CDR1 is LGHDT and CDR2 is YNNKEL in the germline V gene (reference sequence). The V end lost 11 bases, the J end lost 2 bases, and 18 bases lay between the germline ends. The DNA of the CDR3 is TGTGCCTCAAACCTGCGGGGGGGGACTAATGAAAAACTGTTTTTT. Its protein is CASNLRGGTNEKLFF.

The sample holds one count of this clone. The same CDR3 is also encoded by other DNA sequences in this sample. The chain employs TRBV6-2 or TRBV6-3 and TRBJ1-1, with a possible D match to TRBD1 (5 bases). Germline V lookup: CDR1 MNHEY, CDR2 SVGEGT. Trimming took 6 bases from V and 3 from J, leaving 11 bases between them. The CDR3 spans 13 residues. The CDR3 DNA sequence: TGTGCCAGCAGCCCCGGACAATACACTGAAGCTTTCTTT. Its translation is CASSPGQYTEAFF.

In its sample, this clone was seen once. V gene TRBV27 combines with J gene TRBJ2-5; weak D call: TRBD1 (5 bases). With 6 bases removed from V and 4 bases from J, the gap between germline ends came to 12 bases. Looked up from germline, CDR1 is MNHEY and CDR2 is SMNVEV (reference sequence). The CDR3 has 13 residues. Here the CDR3 DNA reads TGTGCCAGCAGAATCCAGGGATTAGAGACCCAGTACTTC. It is translated as CASRIQGLETQYF.

This clone was counted once. V and J are TRBV5-1 and TRBJ1-6, with D perhaps TRBD1 (5 bases). Germline V gene lookup returns CDR1 SGHRS and CDR2 YFSETQ. This CDR3 spans 16 amino acids. V lost 4 bases, J lost 9 bases, and 20 bases lay in between. The CDR3 spells CASSPDYGGVASPLHF. For the CDR3, the DNA is TGCGCCAGCAGCCCGGACTACGGGGGGGTTGCTTCACCCCTCCACTTT. The whole variable domain, remainder taken from reference TRBV5-1 and TRBJ1-6, is KAGVTQTPRYLIKTRGQQVTLSCSPISGHRSVSWYQQTPGQGLQFLFEYFSETQRNKGNFPGRFSGRQFSNSRSEMNVSTLELGDSALYLCASSPDYGGVASPLHFGNGTRLTVT.

The chain links TRBV24-1 to TRBJ2-3, with a weak D call TRBD2 (6 bases). Germline V gene lookup returns CDR1 KGHDR and CDR2 SFDVKD. The CDR3 is 16 amino acids. V dropped 3 bases and J dropped 4 bases, with 16 bases sitting between them. CDR3 amino acids: CATSDRLESLADTQYF. CDR3 bases: TGTGCCACCAGTGATCGACTAGAATCTTTGGCAGATACGCAGTATTTT.

This chain uses TRBV4-3 with TRBJ2-7, with 12 positions matching TRBD1. The CDR3 loop spans 15 amino acids. Germline V CDR1 and CDR2: LGHNA, YSLEER. V gave up 1 base and J gave up 8 bases; unmatched junction bases: 6. Here the CDR3 reads CASSQGPGQGAKQYF. The CDR3 DNA reads as TGCGCCAGCAGCCAAGGACCGGGACAGGGGGCAAAGCAGTACTTC.